This T cell receptor (beta chain) was identified during a study of T cell responses to AZD1222 COVID-19 vaccine. Study-level results: In a largely white British group with more females than males, clonal diversity was possibly underestimated. Every sample of the repertoires postdated the peak T cell response.

V lost 4 bases, J lost 7 bases, and 9 bases stayed unmatched. CDR1 and CDR2 (germline): KGHSH, LQKENI. The CDR3 is 14 residues long. Sequencing used immunoSEQ multiplex PCR; TCRdb keeps in-frame clones, though not all of them. The sample has 150,000 to 200,000 clones, about 94% seen once; the top ten hold roughly 1%. About this clone itself: As yet, its antigen is unknown.

The sequencing used peripheral blood, collected 28 days after the second AZD1222 dose. The source is an adult who received the AZD1222 COVID-19 vaccine. The chain couples TRBV18 to TRBJ2-5; 7 positions agree with TRBD1. The CDR3 bases are TGTGCCAGCTCACTATCCGGGACAGAGGGGACCCAGTACTTC. Amino acid sequence: CASSLSGTEGTQYF.